This TCR beta chain was observed in a study of cytomegalovirus exposure and HLA in healthy donors. Study-wide results and limits: CMV serostatus alone was available as immune exposure information.

It was with 60 Vbeta and 13 Jbeta primers that the PCR ran. Clones were read by immunoSEQ multiplex PCR, and TCRdb kept only the in-frame ones, dropping some. The sample records about 140,000 clones, around 83% being singletons. Trimming left V 1 base short and J 1 base short, with 10 bases between. The CDR3 sequence is 15 residues long. CDR1 and CDR2 (germline): SEHNR, FQNEAQ (reference sequence). Points on this clone: What it binds is unknown.

The J gene is TRBJ1-2, the V gene TRBV7-9; D may be TRBD1 (6 bases). The sequenced sample was PBMCs. This sequence was found in a middle-aged man in good health and CMV-seropositive. This CDR3 is CASSLGQEFNYGYTF. CDR3 sequence (DNA): TGTGCCAGCAGCTTAGGACAGGAATTTAACTATGGCTACACCTTC.